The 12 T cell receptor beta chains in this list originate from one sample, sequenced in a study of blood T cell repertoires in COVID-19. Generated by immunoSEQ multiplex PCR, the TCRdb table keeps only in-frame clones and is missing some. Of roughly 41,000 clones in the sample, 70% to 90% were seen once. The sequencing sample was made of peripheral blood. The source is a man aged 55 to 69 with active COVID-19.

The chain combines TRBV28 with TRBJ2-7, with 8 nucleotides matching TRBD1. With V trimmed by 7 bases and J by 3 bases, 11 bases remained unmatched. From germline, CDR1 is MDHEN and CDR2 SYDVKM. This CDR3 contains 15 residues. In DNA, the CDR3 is TGTGCCAGCATACCAACCGGGACAGGATTCTACGAGCAGTACTTC. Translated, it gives CASIPTGTGFYEQYF. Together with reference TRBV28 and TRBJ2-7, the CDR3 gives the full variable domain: DVKVTQSSRYLVKRTGEKVFLECVQDMDHENMFWYRQDPGLGLRLIYFSYDVKMKEKGDIPEGYSVSREKKERFSLILESASTNQTSMYLCASIPTGTGFYEQYFGPGTRLTVT.

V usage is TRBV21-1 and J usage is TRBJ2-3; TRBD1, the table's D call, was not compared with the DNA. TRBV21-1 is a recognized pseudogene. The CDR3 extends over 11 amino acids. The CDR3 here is CASPRGDTQYF. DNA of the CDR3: TGTGCCAGCCCCAGGGGGGATACGCAGTATTTT.

CDR3 sequence reads: CASSEGRGTDTQYF. In DNA, the CDR3 is TGTGCCAGCAGCGAGGGCAGGGGTACAGATACGCAGTATTTT. The rearrangement joins TRBV9 to TRBJ2-3; weak D call: TRBD1 (6 bases). The CDR3 contains 14 residues. Germline CDR1 SGDLS, CDR2 YYNGEE. With 3 bases removed from V and 3 bases from J, the gap between germline ends came to 11 bases.

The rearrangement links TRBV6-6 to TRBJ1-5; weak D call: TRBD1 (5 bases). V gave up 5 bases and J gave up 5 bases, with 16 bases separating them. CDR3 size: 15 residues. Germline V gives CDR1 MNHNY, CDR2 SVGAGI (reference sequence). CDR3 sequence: CASSLLTGFYQPQHF. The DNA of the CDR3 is TGTGCCAGCAGTCTACTTACAGGTTTTTATCAGCCCCAGCATTTT.

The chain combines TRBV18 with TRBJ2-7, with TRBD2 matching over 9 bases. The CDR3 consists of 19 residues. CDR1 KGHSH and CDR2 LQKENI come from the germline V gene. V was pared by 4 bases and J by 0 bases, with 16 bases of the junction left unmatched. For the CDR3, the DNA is TGTGCCAGCTCACTCGGGACTAGCCATAGTCAACACCACTCCTACGAGCAGTACTTC. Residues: CASSLGTSHSQHHSYEQYF.

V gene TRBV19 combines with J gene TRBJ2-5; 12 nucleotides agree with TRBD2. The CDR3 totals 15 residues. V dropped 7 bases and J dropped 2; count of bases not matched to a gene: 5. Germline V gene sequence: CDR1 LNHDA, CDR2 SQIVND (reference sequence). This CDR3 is CASKGLAGPQETQYF. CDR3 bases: TGTGCCAGTAAGGGACTAGCGGGCCCTCAAGAGACCCAGTACTTC.

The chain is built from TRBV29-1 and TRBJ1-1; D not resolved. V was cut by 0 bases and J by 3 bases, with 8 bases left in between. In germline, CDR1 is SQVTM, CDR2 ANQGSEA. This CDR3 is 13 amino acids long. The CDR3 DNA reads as TGCAGCGTTGAAGACGGTAGCTACACTGAAGCTTTCTTT. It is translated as CSVEDGSYTEAFF.

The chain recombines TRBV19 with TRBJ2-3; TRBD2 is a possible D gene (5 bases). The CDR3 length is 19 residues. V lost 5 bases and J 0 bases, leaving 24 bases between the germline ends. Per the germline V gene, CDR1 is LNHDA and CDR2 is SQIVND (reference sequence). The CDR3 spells CASSSFGRRTSLSTDTQYF. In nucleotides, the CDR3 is TGTGCCAGTAGTTCCTTTGGGAGACGCACTTCACTAAGCACAGATACGCAGTATTTT.

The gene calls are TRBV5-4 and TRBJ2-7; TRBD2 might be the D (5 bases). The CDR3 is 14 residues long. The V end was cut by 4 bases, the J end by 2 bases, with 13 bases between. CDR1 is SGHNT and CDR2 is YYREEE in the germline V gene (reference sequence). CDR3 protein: CASSLGPGTYEQYF. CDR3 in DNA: TGTGCCAGCAGCCTTGGGCCGGGAACCTACGAGCAGTACTTC.

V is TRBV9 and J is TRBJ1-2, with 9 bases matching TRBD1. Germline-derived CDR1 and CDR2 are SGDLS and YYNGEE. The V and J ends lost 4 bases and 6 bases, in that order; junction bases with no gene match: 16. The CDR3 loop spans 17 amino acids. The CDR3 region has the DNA TGTGCCAGCAGCTCCCGGGACAGGGAACGGGTGGTACATGGCTACACCTTC. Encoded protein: CASSSRDRERVVHGYTF.

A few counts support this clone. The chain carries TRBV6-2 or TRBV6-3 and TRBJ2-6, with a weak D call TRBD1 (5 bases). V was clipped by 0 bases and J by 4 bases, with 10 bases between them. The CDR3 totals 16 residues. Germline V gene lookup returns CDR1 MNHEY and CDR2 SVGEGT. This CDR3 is CASSYSSGSGANVLTF. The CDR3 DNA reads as TGTGCCAGCAGTTACTCGTCAGGGTCCGGGGCCAACGTCCTGACTTTC.

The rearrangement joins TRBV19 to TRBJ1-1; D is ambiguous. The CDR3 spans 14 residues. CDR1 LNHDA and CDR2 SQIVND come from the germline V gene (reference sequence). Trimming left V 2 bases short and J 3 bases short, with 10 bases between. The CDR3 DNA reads TGTGCCAGTAGTATACTGACCGGGTACACTGAAGCTTTCTTT. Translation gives CASSILTGYTEAFF.